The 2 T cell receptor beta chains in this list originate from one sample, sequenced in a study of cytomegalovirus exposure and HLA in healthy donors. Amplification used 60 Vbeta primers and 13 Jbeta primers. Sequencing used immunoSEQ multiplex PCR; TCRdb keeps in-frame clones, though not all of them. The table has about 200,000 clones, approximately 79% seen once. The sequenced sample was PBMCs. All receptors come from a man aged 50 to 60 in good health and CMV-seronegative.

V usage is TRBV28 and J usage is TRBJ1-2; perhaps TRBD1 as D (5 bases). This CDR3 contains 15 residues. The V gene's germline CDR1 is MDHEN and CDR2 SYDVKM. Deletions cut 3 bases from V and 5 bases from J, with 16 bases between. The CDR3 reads CASSFRGGSQYGYTF. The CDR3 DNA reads TGTGCCAGCAGTTTCCGGGGGGGGTCCCAATATGGCTACACCTTC.

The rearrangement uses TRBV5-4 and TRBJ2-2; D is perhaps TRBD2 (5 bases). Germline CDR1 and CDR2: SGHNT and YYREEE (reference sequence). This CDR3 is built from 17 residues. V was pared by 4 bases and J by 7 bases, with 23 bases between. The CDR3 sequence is CASSEDTPRRAGGELFF. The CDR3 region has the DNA TGTGCCAGCAGCGAAGACACCCCTCGGCGCGCGGGCGGGGAGCTGTTTTTT. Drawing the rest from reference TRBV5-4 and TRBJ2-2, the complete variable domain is ETGVTQSPTHLIKTRGQQVTLRCSSQSGHNTVSWYQQALGQGPQFIFQYYREEENGRGNFPPRFSGLQFPNYSSELNVNALELDDSALYLCASSEDTPRRAGGELFFGEGSRLTVL.